These 20 T cell receptor beta chains were all obtained from the same sample, sequenced in a study of T cell repertoires in cytomegalovirus infection. From the reads, TCRdb called clonotypes with MiXCR, one entry per CDR3 protein. Of roughly 200,000 distinct CDR3 sequences listed, about a sixth are singletons. Sequencing was done on a sample of CD8+ T cells from PBMCs. These receptors were taken from a human donor in good health (CMV status not recorded). Some clones in this sample may be carry-over from other donors' samples.

By its share, this clonotype is large (0.1 to 1%). J is TRBJ2-1 and V is TRBV19; D is possibly TRBD1 or TRBD2 (5 bases each). CDR1 and CDR2 from the germline V gene are LNHDA and SQIVND (reference sequence). The CDR3 has 16 residues. The V end was cut by 7 bases, the J end by 4 bases, with 20 bases between. CDR3: CASTQGRTGLYNEQFF. The CDR3 DNA follows: TGTGCCAGTACCCAGGGACGGACTGGACTTTACAATGAGCAGTTCTTC.

The CDR3 is CASSQLAGGPDTQYF. Written as DNA, the CDR3 is TGTGCCAGCAGTCAACTAGCGGGGGGGCCAGATACGCAGTATTTT. This chain joins TRBV7-2 and TRBJ2-3; 13 nucleotides align to TRBD2. V lost 6 bases, J lost 4 bases, and 4 bases stayed unmatched. The germline gives CDR1 SGHTA, CDR2 FQGNSA. The CDR3 sequence is 15 residues long.

V is TRBV20-1 and J is TRBJ1-1, with D tentatively TRBD1 (6 bases). V lost 3 bases to trimming and J lost 3 bases, with 8 bases between them. This CDR3 region has 12 residues. Looked up from germline, CDR1 is DFQATT and CDR2 is SNEGSKA (reference sequence). The CDR3 sequence is CSARGADTEAFF. For the CDR3, the DNA is TGCAGTGCTAGGGGGGCGGACACTGAAGCTTTCTTT.

This chain connects TRBV7-9 to TRBJ2-2; TRBD2 matches 10 bases. CDR3 length equals 17 residues. V dropped 6 bases and J dropped 0; count of bases not matched to a gene: 7. Germline CDR1 SEHNR, CDR2 FQNEAQ (reference sequence). CDR3 sequence reads: CASRHTSGAANTGELFF. In DNA form, the CDR3 reads TGTGCCAGCAGGCATACTAGCGGGGCCGCGAACACCGGGGAGCTGTTTTTT. The full variable domain, in which reference TRBV7-9 and TRBJ2-2 provide the parts outside the CDR3, is DTGVSQNPRHKITKRGQNVTFRCDPISEHNRLYWYRQTLGQGPEFLTYFQNEAQLEKSRLLSDRFSAERPKGSFSTLEIQRTEQGDSAMYLCASRHTSGAANTGELFFGEGSRLTVL.

The chain has TRBV4-3 and TRBJ2-7; D unclear. The ends were cut back, 4 bases at V and 6 bases at J, with 25 bases in the middle. The V gene's germline CDR1 is LGHNA and CDR2 YSLEER. The CDR3 covers 17 residues. The DNA of the CDR3 is TGCGCCAGCAGCCTCAAGGTACCGCCGACCAGCCCTTCCGAGCAGTACTTC. This encodes CASSLKVPPTSPSEQYF.

The chain employs TRBV4-1 and TRBJ2-1; 8 bases are a match to TRBD2. Germline CDR1 reads MGHRA; CDR2 reads YSYEKL. The CDR3 is 14 amino acids. J lost 8 bases, V lost 8 bases, and 11 bases had no gene match. The DNA of the CDR3 is TGCGCCAGCCGCCCAGGGACTAGGGTTGATGAGCAGTTCTTC. Translating it yields CASRPGTRVDEQFF.

This clonotype was found a few times. The V call is TRBV7-9, the J call TRBJ2-7; TRBD2 is a possible D gene (6 bases). In germline, CDR1 is SEHNR, CDR2 FQNEAQ (reference sequence). Trimming took 1 base from V and 7 from J, leaving 14 bases between them. This CDR3 region has 14 residues. The CDR3 coding sequence is TGTGCCAGCAGCTTAGGCGGGAACGAGGAGGAGCAGTACTTC. It codes for CASSLGGNEEEQYF.

This clonotype occurred a few times. The CDR3 protein is CASSFRGRPATEAFF. CDR3 nucleotide sequence: TGTGCCAGCAGTTTTAGGGGGCGACCAGCTACTGAAGCTTTCTTT. The chain carries TRBV28 and TRBJ1-1, with TRBD1 matching over 7 bases. Germline assignment: CDR1 MDHEN and CDR2 SYDVKM. The V gene end was trimmed by 3 bases and the J gene end by 5 bases; junction bases not matched to a gene: 9. This CDR3 comprises 15 residues.

This clonotype was seen only a few times. This chain uses TRBV4-1 with TRBJ2-7, with D perhaps matching TRBD1 (6 bases). The CDR3 extends over 14 amino acids. Looked up from germline, CDR1 is MGHRA and CDR2 is YSYEKL. V lost 4 bases and J lost 7, with 17 bases in between. The CDR3 DNA is TGCGCCAGCAGCCTAGGGGGTGATAGAGGGGAGCAGTACTTC. Its translation is CASSLGGDRGEQYF.

This clonotype appeared a few times. The rearrangement links TRBV6-5 to TRBJ2-7; 9 bases agree with TRBD1. The CDR3 has 14 amino acids. V shed 6 bases, J shed 5 bases, and the junction held 8 bases outside the gene matches. The germline V gene has CDR1 MNHEY and CDR2 SVGAGI. The CDR3 here is CASSHGDRVDEQYF. The DNA for the CDR3 is TGTGCCAGCAGCCACGGGGACAGGGTCGACGAGCAGTACTTC.

The J gene is TRBJ1-2, the V gene TRBV20-1; 7 bases match TRBD1. CDR3 length: 14 residues. V lost 3 bases, J lost 8 bases, and 12 bases stayed unmatched. The germline gives CDR1 DFQATT, CDR2 SNEGSKA (reference sequence). The DNA for the CDR3 is TGCAGTGCTAGGTTAGGGGACAGTCATCACGGCTACACCTTC. Protein sequence: CSARLGDSHHGYTF.

This clonotype was picked up a small number of times. This chain connects TRBV2 to TRBJ1-1; D not resolved. From germline, CDR1 is SNHLY and CDR2 FYNNEI. The CDR3 covers 16 residues. V was trimmed by 1 base and J by 5 bases, leaving 17 bases between them. This chain's CDR3 is CASSEEGGFRGTEAFF. The CDR3 DNA reads as TGTGCCAGCAGTGAAGAAGGCGGCTTTAGAGGGACTGAAGCTTTCTTT.

V and J are TRBV20-1 and TRBJ1-5; TRBD1 matches at 7 bases. J lost 1 base, V lost 3 bases, and 6 bases had no gene match. CDR1 is DFQATT, CDR2 SNEGSKA, per germline (reference sequence). The CDR3 runs to 15 residues. CDR3 DNA sequence: TGCAGTGCTAGGCACAGGGGTAGCAGCAATCAGCCCCAGCATTTT. It specifies CSARHRGSSNQPQHF.

This chain connects TRBV7-9 to TRBJ1-5, with TRBD1 as a possible D gene (5 bases). The V end was cut by 4 bases, the J end by 5 bases, with 15 bases between. The CDR3 has 15 amino acids. Germline V gives CDR1 SEHNR, CDR2 FQNEAQ (reference sequence). CDR3 sequence reads: CASSSDVGEYQPQHF. For the CDR3, the DNA is TGTGCCAGCAGCTCAGACGTAGGGGAGTATCAGCCCCAGCATTTT.

This clonotype occurred a few times. V usage is TRBV28 and J usage is TRBJ2-7; TRBD2 is a possible D gene (6 bases). The CDR3 is 15 amino acids. Germline loops: CDR1 MDHEN, CDR2 SYDVKM. Trimming took off 8 bases at V and 3 bases at J, with 20 bases between the two ends. Written as DNA, the CDR3 is TGTGCCAGCTCTCCCAGGCGGGGAGCTCGCTACGAGCAGTACTTC. It is translated as CASSPRRGARYEQYF.

In this sample, this clonotype turned up once. V and J are TRBV28 and TRBJ1-2; D unresolved. The germline V gene has CDR1 MDHEN and CDR2 SYDVKM. The CDR3 has 14 amino acids. Trimming stripped 5 bases from V and 9 bases from J, with 19 bases between. The CDR3 DNA follows: TGTGCCAGCAGTCAAACCTCTCTATGGGATAGCTACACCTTC. As protein: CASSQTSLWDSYTF.

This sequence joins TRBV2 and TRBJ2-3; 7 bases match TRBD2. The CDR3 covers 15 residues. Looked up from germline, CDR1 is SNHLY and CDR2 is FYNNEI. The junction had 1 base not matched to a gene; V was cut back by 0 bases and J by 1 base. CDR3 protein: CASSEAGRGTDTQYF. DNA of the CDR3: TGTGCCAGCAGTGAAGCGGGGAGGGGCACAGATACGCAGTATTTT.

In its sample, this clonotype was seen many times. The chain recombines TRBV7-8 with TRBJ2-1; D gene unclear. Germline V gene sequence: CDR1 SGHVS, CDR2 FQNEAQ. The CDR3 covers 16 residues. V was pared by 3 bases and J by 1 base, with 13 bases between. In DNA form, the CDR3 reads TGTGCCAGCAGCTTCTTTCGGACCCTTTCCTACAATGAGCAGTTCTTC. Its translation: CASSFFRTLSYNEQFF.

The chain joins TRBV10-3 to TRBJ2-2; 12 bases agree with TRBD1. Trimming removed 4 bases from V and 6 bases from J; junction bases left unmatched: 6. Germline-derived CDR1 and CDR2 are ENHRY and SYGVKD. The CDR3 covers 16 residues. CDR3 sequence (DNA): TGTGCCATCAGTGTCCCGGGACAGGGGGCCGCCGGGGAGCTGTTTTTT. As protein: CAISVPGQGAAGELFF.

V and J are TRBV2 and TRBJ2-7; no definite D call. CDR3 length equals 10 residues. Trimming left V 4 bases short and J 12 bases short, with 10 bases between. Germline V gene sequence: CDR1 SNHLY, CDR2 FYNNEI. CDR3 loop: CASSGAYGYF. The DNA for the CDR3 is TGTGCCAGCAGTGGGGCCTACGGGTACTTC.